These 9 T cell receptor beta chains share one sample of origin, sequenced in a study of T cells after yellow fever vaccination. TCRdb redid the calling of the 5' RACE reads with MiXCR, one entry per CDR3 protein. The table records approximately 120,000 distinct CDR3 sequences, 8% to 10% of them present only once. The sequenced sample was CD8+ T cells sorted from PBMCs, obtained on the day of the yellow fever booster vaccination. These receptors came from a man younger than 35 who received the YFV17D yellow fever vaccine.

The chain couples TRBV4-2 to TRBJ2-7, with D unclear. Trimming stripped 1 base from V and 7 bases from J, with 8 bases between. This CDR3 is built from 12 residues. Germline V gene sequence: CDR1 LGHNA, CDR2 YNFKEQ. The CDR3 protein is CASSQVETEQYV. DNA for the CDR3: TGTGCCAGCAGCCAAGTAGAGACAGAGCAGTACGTC.

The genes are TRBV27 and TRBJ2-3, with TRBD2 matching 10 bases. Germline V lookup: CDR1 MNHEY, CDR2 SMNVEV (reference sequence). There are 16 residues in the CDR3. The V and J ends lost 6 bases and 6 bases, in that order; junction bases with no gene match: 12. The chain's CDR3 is CASSWERGGDLDTQYF. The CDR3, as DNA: TGTGCCAGCAGCTGGGAGCGGGGGGGCGACTTGGATACGCAGTATTTT.

CDR3 sequence reads: CASSILQGSNEQFF. The CDR3 coding sequence is TGTGCCAGCAGCATACTTCAGGGGAGCAATGAGCAGTTCTTC. V gene TRBV9 combines with J gene TRBJ2-1; TRBD1 is a possible D gene (6 bases). Germline loops: CDR1 SGDLS, CDR2 YYNGEE. This CDR3 is built from 14 residues. Trimming cost V 4 bases and J 6 bases, with 14 bases left between them.

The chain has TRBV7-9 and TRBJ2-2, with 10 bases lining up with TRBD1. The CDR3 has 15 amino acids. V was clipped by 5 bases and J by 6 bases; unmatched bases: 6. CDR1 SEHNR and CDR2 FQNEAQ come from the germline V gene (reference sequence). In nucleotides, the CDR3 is TGTGCCAGCAGCACACGGACAGGGGGACCCGGGGAGCTGTTTTTT. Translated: CASSTRTGGPGELFF.

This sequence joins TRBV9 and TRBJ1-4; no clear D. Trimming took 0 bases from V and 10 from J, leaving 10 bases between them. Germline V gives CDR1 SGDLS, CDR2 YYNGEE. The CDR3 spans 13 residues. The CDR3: CASSVGTLGKLFF. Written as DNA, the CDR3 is TGTGCCAGCAGCGTAGGCACGCTCGGAAAACTGTTTTTT. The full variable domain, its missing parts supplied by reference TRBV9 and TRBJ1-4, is DSGVTQTPKHLITATGQRVTLRCSPRSGDLSVYWYQQSLDQGLQFLIQYYNGEERAKGNILERFSAQQFPDLHSELNLSSLELGDSALYFCASSVGTLGKLFFGSGTQLSVL.

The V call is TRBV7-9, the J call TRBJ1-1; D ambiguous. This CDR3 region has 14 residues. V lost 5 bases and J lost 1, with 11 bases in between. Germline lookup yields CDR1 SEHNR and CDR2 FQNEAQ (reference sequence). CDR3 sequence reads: CASSPSTGNTEAFF. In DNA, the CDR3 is TGTGCCAGCAGCCCGAGCACGGGGAACACTGAAGCTTTCTTT.

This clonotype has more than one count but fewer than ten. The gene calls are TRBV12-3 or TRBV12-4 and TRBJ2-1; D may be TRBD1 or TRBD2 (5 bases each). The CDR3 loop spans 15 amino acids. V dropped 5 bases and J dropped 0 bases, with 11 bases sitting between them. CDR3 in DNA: TGTGCCAGCAGTCCCCGGGGCAGCTCCTACAATGAGCAGTTCTTC. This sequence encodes CASSPRGSSYNEQFF.

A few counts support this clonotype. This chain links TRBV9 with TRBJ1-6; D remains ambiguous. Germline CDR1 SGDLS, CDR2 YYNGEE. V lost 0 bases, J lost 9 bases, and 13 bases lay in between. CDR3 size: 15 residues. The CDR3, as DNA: TGTGCCAGCAGCGTAGGTGCCTCCGAGGGTTCACCCCTCCACTTT. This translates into CASSVGASEGSPLHF.

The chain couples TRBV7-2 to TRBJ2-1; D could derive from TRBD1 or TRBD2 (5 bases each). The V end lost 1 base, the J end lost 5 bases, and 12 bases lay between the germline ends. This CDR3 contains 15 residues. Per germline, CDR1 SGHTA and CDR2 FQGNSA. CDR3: CASSLGGTQDNEQFF. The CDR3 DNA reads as TGTGCCAGCAGCTTAGGAGGGACGCAAGACAATGAGCAGTTCTTC.